This TCR beta chain emerged from a study of blood T cells in healthy people across ages. The germline CDR1 and CDR2 sequences are SGHRS and YFSETQ. The CDR3 totals 12 residues. V was clipped by 5 bases and J by 9 bases, with 12 bases between them. This clonotype has more than one count but fewer than ten. A J-beta primer mix and a sample-barcoded 5' primer were used in a second PCR of roughly 6 to 11 cycles. TCRdb reprocessed the 5' RACE reads with MiXCR, giving one entry per CDR3 protein. Of some 1.8 million distinct CDR3 sequences detected, around 40% appear once; the ten largest clones hold 20% to 25%.

The V gene is TRBV5-1, the J gene TRBJ2-1; D is unclear. Material for sequencing was blood. The clonotype comes from a human donor in good health. Here the CDR3 reads CASRVVDSEQFF. Written as DNA, the CDR3 is TGCGCCAGCAGAGTGGTCGATAGTGAGCAGTTCTTC.